The T cell receptor beta chain described here comes from a study of blood T cell repertoires in COVID-19. Study information: Both acute and convalescent COVID-19 samples were obtained from the United States, Italy and Spain. Sources were T cells, B-cell-depleted T cells, or PBMCs; the material itself was cDNA or gDNA.

Per the study methods: Nucleated cell number was recorded as an estimate derived from reference gene primer amplification. TCRdb's copy holds only in-frame clones and misses some; the assay was immunoSEQ multiplex PCR. That table furnishes V, J and clone size, whereas the DNA furnished D and trimming. The sample consists of approximately 70,000 clones, about 73% of them appearing once. V lost 4 bases to trimming and J lost 7 bases; unmatched junction nucleotides: 9. Per the germline V gene, CDR1 is WSHSY and CDR2 is SAAADI. The CDR3 loop spans 14 amino acids. Sequences were obtained from peripheral blood. The receptor was isolated from an older woman with acute or convalescent COVID-19. This chain connects TRBV10-2 to TRBJ1-2; 7 bases are shared with TRBD1. The DNA for the CDR3 is TGCGCCAGCAGTGGATTGAGGGGGCAGGGTGGCTACACCTTC. Translation gives CASSGLRGQGGYTF.